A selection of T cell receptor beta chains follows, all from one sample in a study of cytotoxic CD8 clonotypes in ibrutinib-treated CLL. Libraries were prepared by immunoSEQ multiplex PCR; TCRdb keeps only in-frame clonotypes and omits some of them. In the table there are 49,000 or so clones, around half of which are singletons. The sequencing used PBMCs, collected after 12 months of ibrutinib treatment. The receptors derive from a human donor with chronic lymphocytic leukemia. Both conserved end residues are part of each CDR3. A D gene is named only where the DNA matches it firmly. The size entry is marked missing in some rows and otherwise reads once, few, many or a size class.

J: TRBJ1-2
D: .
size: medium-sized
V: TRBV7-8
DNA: TGTGCCAGCAGCGCCACTCCGGTACAGTCAAACTATGGCTACACCTTC
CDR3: CASSATPVQSNYGYTF

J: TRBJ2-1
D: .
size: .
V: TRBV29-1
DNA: TGCAGCGTTGAGGATTTCAGGAGCTCCTACAATGAGCAGTTCTTC
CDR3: CSVEDFRSSYNEQFF

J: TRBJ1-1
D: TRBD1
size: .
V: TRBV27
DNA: TGTGCCAGCAGACCCGGGGACAGGGGTGGCACTGAAGCTTTCTTT
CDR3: CASRPGDRGGTEAFF

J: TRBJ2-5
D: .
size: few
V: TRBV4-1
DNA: TGCGCCAGCAGCCAAGGACTAGATTACCAAGAGACCCAGTACTTC
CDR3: CASSQGLDYQETQYF

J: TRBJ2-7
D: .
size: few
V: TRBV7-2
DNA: TGTGCCAGCAGCTTAGTCGGAAACGTCTACGAGCAGTACTTC
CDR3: CASSLVGNVYEQYF

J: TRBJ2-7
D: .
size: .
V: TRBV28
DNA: TGTGCCAGCAGATCCAGGCGGGGCACTCACCAATACGAGCAGTACTTC
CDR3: CASRSRRGTHQYEQYF

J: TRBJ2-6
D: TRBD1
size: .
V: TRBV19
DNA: TGTGCCAGTAGTATAAATAGGGGACAGAGCTCTGGGGCCAACGTCCTGACTTTC
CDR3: CASSINRGQSSGANVLTF

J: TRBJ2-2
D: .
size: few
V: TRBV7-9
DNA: TGTGCCAGCAGGCAGAACACCGGGGAGCTGTTTTTT
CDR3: CASRQNTGELFF

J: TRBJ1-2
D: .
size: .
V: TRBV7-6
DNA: TGTGCCAGCAGCTTCACCTCGACAGGCCATGGCTACACCTTC
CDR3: CASSFTSTGHGYTF

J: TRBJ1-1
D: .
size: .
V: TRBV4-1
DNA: TGCGCCAGCAGCCAGAAAATTCCCCCCGGACTTCCTGAAGCTTTCTTT
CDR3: CASSQKIPPGLPEAFF

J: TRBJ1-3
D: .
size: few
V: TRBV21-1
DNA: TGTGCTAGGGACAGCCCCAGCGATTTCTCTGGAAACACCATATATTTT
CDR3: CARDSPSDFSGNTIYF

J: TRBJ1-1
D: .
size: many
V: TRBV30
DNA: TGTGCCTGGAGTCGGACAAAGAACACTGAAGCTTTCTTT
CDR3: CAWSRTKNTEAFF

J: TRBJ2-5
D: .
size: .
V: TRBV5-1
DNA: TGCGCCAGCACGACTCTCGAATTGGGAGAGACCCAGTACTTC
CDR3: CASTTLELGETQYF

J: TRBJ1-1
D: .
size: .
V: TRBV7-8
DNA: TGTGCCAGCAGCCCCAGACAGAGCATGAACACTGAAGCTTTCTTT
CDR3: CASSPRQSMNTEAFF

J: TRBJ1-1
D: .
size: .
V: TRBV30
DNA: TGTGCCTGGAGTGGCTACACTGAAGCTTTCTTT
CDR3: CAWSGYTEAFF

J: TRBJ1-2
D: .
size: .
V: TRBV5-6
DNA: TGTGCCAGCAGCTTGGGTTCAGTTAATAACTATGGCTACACCTTC
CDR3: CASSLGSVNNYGYTF

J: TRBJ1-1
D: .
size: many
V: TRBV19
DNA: TGTGCCAGTAGTATACAGGCGCAGGTAAACACTGAAGCTTTCTTT
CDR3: CASSIQAQVNTEAFF

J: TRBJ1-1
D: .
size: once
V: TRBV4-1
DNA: TGCGCCAGCAGCCAAGTACCCAACGACAGTACTGAAGCTTTCTTT
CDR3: CASSQVPNDSTEAFF

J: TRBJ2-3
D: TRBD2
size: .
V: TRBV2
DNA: TGTGCCAGCAGGCTAGCGGGAGCCACAGATACGCAGTATTTT
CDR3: CASRLAGATDTQYF

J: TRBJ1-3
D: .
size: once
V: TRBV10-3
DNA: TGTGCCATCAAGGAGGTAATATCTGGAAACACCATATATTTT
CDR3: CAIKEVISGNTIYF

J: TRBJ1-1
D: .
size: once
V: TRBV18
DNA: TGTGCCAGCTCACCATTGAATCTGAACACTGAAGCTTTCTTT
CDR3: CASSPLNLNTEAFF

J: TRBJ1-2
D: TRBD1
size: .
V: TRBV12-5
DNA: TGTGCTAGTGGTTCCGACAGGGGGATTTATGGCTACACCTTC
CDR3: CASGSDRGIYGYTF

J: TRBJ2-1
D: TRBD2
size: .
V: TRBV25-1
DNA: TGTGCCAGCAGTGATCCGACTAGCGGGGACTACAATGAGCAGTTCTTC
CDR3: CASSDPTSGDYNEQFF

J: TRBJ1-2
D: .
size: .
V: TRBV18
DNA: TGTGCCAGCTCACCACCGACGCTGGGACCAACGTGGGGCTACACCTTC
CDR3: CASSPPTLGPTWGYTF

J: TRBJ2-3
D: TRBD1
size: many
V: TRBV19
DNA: TGTGCCAGTAACCGACAGGGGGTTACAGATACGCAGTATTTT
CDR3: CASNRQGVTDTQYF

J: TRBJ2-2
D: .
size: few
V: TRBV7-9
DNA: TGTGCCAGCAGCTTACTTGCAGCGAACACCGGGGAGCTGTTTTTT
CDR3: CASSLLAANTGELFF

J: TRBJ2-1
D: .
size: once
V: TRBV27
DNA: TGTGCCAGCAGTAGTGTAGGTGAGCAGTTCTTC
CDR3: CASSSVGEQFF

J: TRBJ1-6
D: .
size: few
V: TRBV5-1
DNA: TGCGCCAGCAGTAACAGGGATGCAATAAGCTCCTATAATTCACCCCTCCACTTT
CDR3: CASSNRDAISSYNSPLHF

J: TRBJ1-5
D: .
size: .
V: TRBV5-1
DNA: TGCGCCAGCAGCTTGGATCCCAACGGTCAGCCCCAGCATTTT
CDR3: CASSLDPNGQPQHF

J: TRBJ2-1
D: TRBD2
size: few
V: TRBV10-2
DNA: TGCGCCAGCAGTGAGTCCGGGACTAGGGGTGAGCAGTTCTTC
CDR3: CASSESGTRGEQFF

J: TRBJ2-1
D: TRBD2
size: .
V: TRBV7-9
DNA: TGTGCCAGCAGCGGGAGGCTAGCGGGGAACAATGAGCAGTTCTTC
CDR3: CASSGRLAGNNEQFF

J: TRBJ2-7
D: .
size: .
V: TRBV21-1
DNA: TGTGCCAGCATTCCGATCCCGGGACAGGGGACCCACGAGCAGTACTTC
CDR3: CASIPIPGQGTHEQYF

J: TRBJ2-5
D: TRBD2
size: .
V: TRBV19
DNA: TGTGCCAGTAGCCTAACGCGGGGGGAGACCCAGTACTTC
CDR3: CASSLTRGETQYF

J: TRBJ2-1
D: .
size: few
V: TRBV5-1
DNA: TGCGCCAGCAGCAGGGACCAGAACAATGAGCAGTTCTTC
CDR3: CASSRDQNNEQFF

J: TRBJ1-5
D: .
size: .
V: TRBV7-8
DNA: TGTGCCAGCAGCTTATACGGAGGCAGCAATCAGCCCCAGCATTTT
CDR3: CASSLYGGSNQPQHF

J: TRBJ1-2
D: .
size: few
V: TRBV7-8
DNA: TGTGCCAGCAGCCTCGGCCAGGGGATTAGTGGCTACACCTTC
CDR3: CASSLGQGISGYTF

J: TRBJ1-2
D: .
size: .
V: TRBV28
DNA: TGTGCCAGCAAGACAGCGATTAACTATGGCTACACCTTC
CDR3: CASKTAINYGYTF

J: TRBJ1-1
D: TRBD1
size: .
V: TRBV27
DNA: TGTGCCAGCAGTCCACGACAGGGAGGGAACACTGAAGCTTTCTTT
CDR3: CASSPRQGGNTEAFF

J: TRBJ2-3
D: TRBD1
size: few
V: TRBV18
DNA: TGTGCCAGCTCACCACCGCGACAGGGGGCGAGGGCAGATACGCAGTATTTT
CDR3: CASSPPRQGARADTQYF

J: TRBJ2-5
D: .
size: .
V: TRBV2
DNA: TGTGCCAGTCTCGGGAGTGGAGTAGAGACCCAGTACTTC
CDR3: CASLGSGVETQYF

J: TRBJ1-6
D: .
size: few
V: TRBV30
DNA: TGTGCCTGGACCCTTAGGGGTTCACCCCTCCACTTT
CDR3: CAWTLRGSPLHF

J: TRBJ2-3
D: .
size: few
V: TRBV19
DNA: TGTGCCAGTAGTATCGTGGCTAGCACAGATACGCAGTATTTT
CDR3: CASSIVASTDTQYF

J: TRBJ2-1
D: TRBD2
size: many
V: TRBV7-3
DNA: TGTGCCAGCAGCTTAGATAGCGGGGATTACAATGAGCAGTTCTTC
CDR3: CASSLDSGDYNEQFF

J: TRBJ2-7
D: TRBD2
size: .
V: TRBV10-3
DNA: TGTGCCACCCAGGGCACTAGCGGGAGCGGGTCCTACGAGCAGTACTTC
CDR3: CATQGTSGSGSYEQYF

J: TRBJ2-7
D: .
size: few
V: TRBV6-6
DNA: TGTGCCAGCAGCTGGGACAAGAGCGGCGAGCAGTACTTC
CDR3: CASSWDKSGEQYF

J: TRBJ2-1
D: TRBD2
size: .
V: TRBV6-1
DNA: TGTGCCAGCGGGAGAGCGGGAGGGGGGTACAATGAGCAGTTCTTC
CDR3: CASGRAGGGYNEQFF

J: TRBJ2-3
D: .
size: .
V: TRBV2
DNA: TGTGCCAGCAGTGAGACAGGAACTAGCACAGATACGCAGTATTTT
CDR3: CASSETGTSTDTQYF

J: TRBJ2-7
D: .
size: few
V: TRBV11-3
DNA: TGTGCCAGCAGCCCCCGCCCCTACGAGCAGTACTTC
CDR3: CASSPRPYEQYF

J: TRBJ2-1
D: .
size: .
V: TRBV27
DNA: TGTGCCAGCAGTTTGGCACCGAGCTCCTACAATGAGCAGTTCTTC
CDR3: CASSLAPSSYNEQFF

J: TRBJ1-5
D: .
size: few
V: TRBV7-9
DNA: TGTGCCAGCAGCTTAGCAGGTCAGCCCCAGCATTTT
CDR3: CASSLAGQPQHF

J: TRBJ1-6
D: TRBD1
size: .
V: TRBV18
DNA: TGTGCCAGCTCACCTATACCGGGACAGACGAATTCACCCCTCCACTTT
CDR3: CASSPIPGQTNSPLHF

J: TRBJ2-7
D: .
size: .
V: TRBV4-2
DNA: TGTGCCAGCAGCCAAGATGATAGGGGGGCGGCCTACGAGCAGTACTTC
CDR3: CASSQDDRGAAYEQYF

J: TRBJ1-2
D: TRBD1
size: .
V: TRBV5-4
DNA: TGTGCCAGCAGCCCCTCGACAGGGAACTATGGCTACACCTTC
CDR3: CASSPSTGNYGYTF

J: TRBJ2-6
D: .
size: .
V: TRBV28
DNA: TGTGCCAGCAGTTTGAGGGCTGGGGCCAACGTCCTGACTTTC
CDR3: CASSLRAGANVLTF

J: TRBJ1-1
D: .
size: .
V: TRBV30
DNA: TGTGCCTGGAGCAGGCTTTGGGACACTGAAGCTTTCTTT
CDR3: CAWSRLWDTEAFF

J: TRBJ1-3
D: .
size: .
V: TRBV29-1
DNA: TGCAGCCCGGTGACGGAACTCTCTGGAAACACCATATATTTT
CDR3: CSPVTELSGNTIYF

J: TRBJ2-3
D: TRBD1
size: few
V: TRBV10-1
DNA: TGCGCCAGCAGTATTCACCTGGGACAGAATAGCACAGATACGCAGTATTTT
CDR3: CASSIHLGQNSTDTQYF

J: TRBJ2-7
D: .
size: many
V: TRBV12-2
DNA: TGTGCAAGTCGTTCCCAGGACGGTGACGAGCAGTACTTC
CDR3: CASRSQDGDEQYF

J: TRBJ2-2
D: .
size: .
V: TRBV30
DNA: TGTGCCTGGAGTGTACTGGAGGGGGGGGAGCTGTTTTTT
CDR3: CAWSVLEGGELFF

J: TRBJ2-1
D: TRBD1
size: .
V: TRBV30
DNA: TGTGCCTGGGGGGACAGCTCCTACAATGAGCAGTTCTTC
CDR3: CAWGDSSYNEQFF